This paragraph covers one T cell receptor beta chain sequence. The data belong to a study of blood T cell repertoires in COVID-19. Generated by immunoSEQ multiplex PCR, the TCRdb table keeps only in-frame clones and is missing some. In the table there are 250,000 to 300,000 clones, about nine tenths of which are singletons. The sequencing input was peripheral blood. This TCR was sampled from a woman aged 25 to 45 with active or convalescent COVID-19.

CDR3 bases: TGCGCCAGCAGCCACTTCACAGGGCCTGGAGCCTACACCTTC. Its protein product is CASSHFTGPGAYTF. The genes are TRBV5-1 and TRBJ1-2; possible D gene TRBD1, 6 bases. The CDR3 runs to 14 residues. V was cut by 4 bases and J by 10 bases, with 20 bases left in between. Germline assignment: CDR1 SGHRS and CDR2 YFSETQ. Full variable domain (rest looked up from reference TRBV5-1 and TRBJ1-2): KAGVTQTPRYLIKTRGQQVTLSCSPISGHRSVSWYQQTPGQGLQFLFEYFSETQRNKGNFPGRFSGRQFSNSRSEMNVSTLELGDSALYLCASSHFTGPGAYTFGSGTRLTVV.